This T cell receptor (beta chain) stems from a study of shared clonotypes between healthy human individuals. Each sorted subset replicate got 200 ng genomic DNA, tens of thousands of genomes. Authors' data handling: Filtering differed since immunoSEQ provided only junctions, with no quality scores. TCRdb keeps only in-frame clones here, not all; method: immunoSEQ multiplex PCR. For V, J and clone size, that table is used; D and trimming come from the DNA. The sample carries about 1.1 million clones, 77% recorded once. Turning to this clone: The same CDR3 arises from other DNA sequences in this sample as well.

There were no recent acute infections or vaccinations among the donors, who were healthy HIV-negative adults. The CD4+ fraction was divided into a CD45RA+ naive subset and a CD45RA-negative memory subset. The CDR3 runs 14 residues. CDR1 and CDR2 from the germline V gene are SGHRS and YFSETQ. Deletions cut 0 bases from V and 3 bases from J, with 9 bases between. The rearrangement joins TRBV5-1 to TRBJ1-1; D gene unclear. The receptor's source is a man younger than 35 in good health. Some clones in this sample may be carry-over from other donors' samples. The sample was memory CD4+ T cells from PBMCs. As for subset: CD45RA-negative fraction. The CDR3 DNA follows: TGCGCCAGCAGCTTGGTAAAGGGAGACACTGAAGCTTTCTTT. This sequence encodes CASSLVKGDTEAFF.